The clone carrying this T cell receptor delta chain was counted a few times. No antigen is known for it. The protein TCRdb gives is from a much larger clone and does not agree with this DNA's translation at residue 10, likely a read error; the protein shown here comes from the DNA. The entry originates in a study of γδ T cells in repeated Plasmodium falciparum infection. Study-level information: Malian gammadelta TCRs were studied during no-transmission periods and across acute malaria episodes.

Whole-study results and caveats: Compared with Australian children, Malian Vdelta2-negative repertoires seemed more clonal, less diverse, less shared. In Vdelta2-negative, largely Vdelta1+, gammadelta repertoires, repeated controlled infections appeared to drive clonal selection waves.

In germline, CDR1 is TSWWSYY, CDR2 QGS. The length of the CDR3 is 19 residues. V was shortened by 3 bases and J by 4 bases, with 30 bases between the two germline ends. Gammadelta T cells were flow-sorted from PBMC into Vgamma9/Vdelta2+ and Vdelta2-negative populations for bulk analysis. TRG and TRD sequences were obtained from every sorted gammadelta sample. TCRdb re-processed the multiplex PCR reads via CATT. The sample holds around 86,000 delta-chain clones, more than 1.4% seen once. Specimen: gamma-delta T cells from blood. The V and J genes are TRDV1 and TRDJ4, with D perhaps being TRDD2 or TRDD3 (5 bases each). The sequence derives from a pool of human donors (malaria-infected and uninfected, not separated). CDR3 sequence: CALGEALKSRGSYRAPLIF. The CDR3 DNA is TGTGCTCTTGGGGAGGCCCTTAAGTCCCGGGGGTCCTATCGAGCACCCCTGATCTTT.